What follows are 26 T cell receptor beta chains derived from one specimen sequenced in a study of T cells after yellow fever vaccination. Using its own MiXCR run on the 5' RACE reads, TCRdb lists one record per CDR3 protein. The table lists hundreds of thousands of distinct CDR3 sequences, over 3.5% of them singletons, with approximately 25% in the top ten. The sequencing used PBMCs, collected 5 days after the yellow fever booster vaccination. Receptors were obtained from a man aged 18-30 years who received the YFV17D yellow fever vaccine.

This chain links TRBV27 with TRBJ2-1, with D possibly called TRBD1 or TRBD2 (6 bases each). The ends were cut back, 6 bases at V and 0 bases at J, with 12 bases in the middle. This CDR3 has 15 residues. CDR1 MNHEY and CDR2 SMNVEV come from the germline V gene (reference sequence). The CDR3 is CASRTGLSSYNEQFF. The DNA for the CDR3 is TGTGCCAGCAGGACAGGACTAAGCTCCTACAATGAGCAGTTCTTC.

This clonotype was counted at least ten times. This chain links TRBV12-3 or TRBV12-4 with TRBJ2-1, with 9 nucleotides matching TRBD2. Trimming removed 2 bases from V and 2 bases from J; junction bases left unmatched: 7. CDR3 length: 17 residues. The CDR3, as DNA: TGTGCCAGCAGTTTAAACCCTAGCGGGGACGCCTACAATGAGCAGTTCTTC. Its translation: CASSLNPSGDAYNEQFF.

This clonotype was recorded at least ten times. J is TRBJ2-1 and V is TRBV5-1; D remains unclear. This CDR3 has 16 residues. CDR1 SGHRS and CDR2 YFSETQ come from the germline V gene. Trimming stripped 0 bases from V and 6 bases from J, with 16 bases between. CDR3 coding DNA: TGCGCCAGCAGCTTGGTGGACCCTCCCCCACGCAATGAGCAGTTCTTC. It codes for CASSLVDPPPRNEQFF.

This clonotype has just a few counts. V usage is TRBV11-2 and J usage is TRBJ2-3, with 9 bases fitting TRBD2. J was trimmed by 6 bases and V by 4 bases; bases with no gene match: 8. Germline CDR1 reads SGHAT; CDR2 reads FQNNGV. There are 15 residues in the CDR3. The CDR3 sequence is CASSYLAGVGDTQYF. CDR3 coding DNA: TGTGCCAGCAGCTACTTAGCGGGGGTGGGGGATACGCAGTATTTT.

This chain uses TRBV4-1 with TRBJ1-1; D is uncertain. V was clipped by 0 bases and J by 0 bases, with 14 bases between them. Germline CDR1 MGHRA, CDR2 YSYEKL. The CDR3 has 17 residues. The CDR3 region has the DNA TGCGCCAGCAGCCAAGATCCCTCCTTTGGGATGAACACTGAAGCTTTCTTT. It is translated as CASSQDPSFGMNTEAFF.

V and J are TRBV7-9 and TRBJ2-6; D not certain. CDR1 and CDR2 from the germline V gene are SEHNR and FQNEAQ (reference sequence). Trimming took 5 bases from V and 0 from J, leaving 17 bases between them. The CDR3 has 18 amino acids. CDR3 bases: TGTGCCAGCAGCCTCCTCTGGGCAGCATACTCTGGGGCCAACGTCCTGACTTTC. It translates to CASSLLWAAYSGANVLTF.

V is TRBV4-3 and J is TRBJ1-3; D may be TRBD1 (5 bases). CDR3 length: 17 residues. The germline V and J ends were trimmed by 0 bases and 3 bases, with 15 bases remaining between them. Germline CDR1 is LGHNA and CDR2 is YSLEER. As DNA, the CDR3 is TGCGCCAGCAGCCAAGATCGGACAACTTGGGGTGGAAACACCATATATTTT. Translating it yields CASSQDRTTWGGNTIYF.

The rearrangement uses TRBV29-1 and TRBJ2-1; D might be TRBD2 (5 bases). Trimming took 7 bases from V and 5 from J, leaving 15 bases between them. Germline loops: CDR1 SQVTM, CDR2 ANQGSEA. The CDR3 totals 13 residues. In nucleotides, the CDR3 is TGCAGCGCCCTAGCCGGGTCAGACAATGAGCAGTTCTTC. This encodes CSALAGSDNEQFF.

This clonotype was seen ten or more times. The chain carries TRBV6-6 and TRBJ2-4; D is ambiguous. The CDR3 runs to 20 residues. V was clipped by 4 bases and J by 0 bases, with 25 bases between them. Germline V lookup: CDR1 MNHNY, CDR2 SVGAGI (reference sequence). The CDR3 spells CASSSALGRAAPLAKNIQYF. The CDR3 DNA reads as TGTGCCAGCAGTTCCGCCTTAGGACGGGCAGCTCCGTTAGCCAAAAACATTCAGTACTTC.

This clonotype was counted many times. The chain is built from TRBV3-1 and TRBJ2-7, with D perhaps assigned TRBD1 or TRBD2 (5 bases each). Germline V gene lookup returns CDR1 LGHDT and CDR2 YNNKEL (reference sequence). V was pared by 2 bases and J by 4 bases, with 12 bases between. CDR3 length equals 14 residues. The CDR3: CASSQTGAVYEQYF. In nucleotides, the CDR3 is TGTGCCAGCAGCCAAACCGGGGCGGTATACGAGCAGTACTTC.

Here the CDR3 reads CASSRTGGVLTDTQYF. The CDR3 DNA follows: TGCGCCAGCAGCCGCACAGGGGGCGTTTTGACAGATACGCAGTATTTT. The chain recombines TRBV4-3 with TRBJ2-3; 9 bases agree with TRBD1. Germline V CDR1 and CDR2: LGHNA, YSLEER. The trim removed 4 bases at V and 3 bases at J, leaving 8 bases unmatched. The length of the CDR3 is 16 residues.

The rearrangement joins TRBV7-2 to TRBJ1-2; 7 nucleotides agree with TRBD1. The CDR3 has 15 residues. The trim removed 0 bases at V and 6 bases at J, leaving 7 bases unmatched. Germline V gives CDR1 SGHTA, CDR2 FQGNSA. CDR3 region: CASSLAQQGNDGYTF. The CDR3 DNA follows: TGTGCCAGCAGCTTAGCCCAACAGGGGAATGATGGCTACACCTTC.

A few counts support this clonotype. The chain is built from TRBV11-2 and TRBJ2-1; 12 nucleotides match TRBD2. From germline, CDR1 is SGHAT and CDR2 FQNNGV. Trimming removed 5 bases from V and 8 bases from J; junction bases left unmatched: 4. The CDR3 loop spans 14 amino acids. CDR3 coding DNA: TGTGCCAGCAGCCCGCGGACTAGCGGGGATGAGCAGTTCTTC. The encoded protein is CASSPRTSGDEQFF. The whole variable domain, remainder taken from reference TRBV11-2 and TRBJ2-1, is EAGVAQSPRYKIIEKRQSVAFWCNPISGHATLYWYQQILGQGPKLLIQFQNNGVVDDSQLPKDRFSAERLKGVDSTLKIQPAKLEDSAVYLCASSPRTSGDEQFFGPGTRLTVL.

A few counts support this clonotype. The chain combines TRBV5-1 with TRBJ1-1; perhaps TRBD1 as D (6 bases). V gave up 0 bases and J gave up 11 bases, with 17 bases separating them. Germline V CDR1 and CDR2: SGHRS, YFSETQ. The CDR3 has 14 residues. The CDR3 DNA sequence: TGCGCCAGCAGCTTGGTTATTGGGGCAGGGGAGGCTTTCTTT. Translated: CASSLVIGAGEAFF.

J is TRBJ2-5 and V is TRBV14; no reliable D call. CDR3 size: 13 residues. Trimming removed 0 bases from V and 5 bases from J, with 7 bases in between. The germline gives CDR1 SGHDN, CDR2 FVKESK. The DNA of the CDR3 is TGTGCCAGCAGCCAAGAATTTAGGGAGACCCAGTACTTC. It specifies CASSQEFRETQYF.

This clonotype was counted a few times. J is TRBJ1-6 and V is TRBV3-1; D unresolved. Trimming left V 1 base short and J 3 bases short, with 13 bases between. The CDR3 length is 17 residues. CDR1 is LGHDT, CDR2 YNNKEL, per germline (reference sequence). The CDR3 DNA sequence: TGTGCCAGCAGCCAAGGCGGCTGGAACGTCTATAATTCACCCCTCCACTTT. It codes for CASSQGGWNVYNSPLHF.

Regarding this clonotype: The germline gene is not matched at one end of the junction; a read error may be the cause. This chain uses TRBV6-1 with TRBJ1-5, with 7 bases identical to TRBD1. This CDR3 comprises 13 residues. CDR1 MNHNS and CDR2 SASEGT come from the germline V gene. DNA for the CDR3: TGTGCCGGCAGGACAGGAGCCAATCAGCCCCAGCATTTT. Protein product: CAGRTGANQPQHF.

The V and J genes are TRBV4-3 and TRBJ2-2; 8 nucleotides match TRBD1. Germline CDR1 is LGHNA and CDR2 is YSLEER. This CDR3 has 16 residues. With V trimmed by 1 base and J by 7 bases, 8 bases remained unmatched. The DNA for the CDR3 is TGCGCCAGCAGCCAAGCCAAAGGACAGGGTGGCGGGGAGCTGTTTTTT. Translated: CASSQAKGQGGGELFF.

J is TRBJ1-2 and V is TRBV7-2; no clear D gene. The CDR3 loop spans 16 amino acids. Germline CDR1 reads SGHTA; CDR2 reads FQGNSA. The germline V and J ends were trimmed by 1 base and 0 bases, with 12 bases remaining between them. CDR3 in amino acids: CASSLGGAGANYGYTF. The CDR3 coding sequence is TGTGCCAGCAGCTTAGGAGGAGCCGGCGCTAACTATGGCTACACCTTC.

This clonotype was seen a few times. J is TRBJ2-2 and V is TRBV6-5; 8 positions match TRBD1. The CDR3 sequence is 14 residues long. In germline, CDR1 is MNHEY, CDR2 SVGAGI. The trim removed 6 bases at V and 6 bases at J, leaving 6 bases unmatched. This CDR3 reads CASRTGEWAGELFF. CDR3 DNA: TGTGCCAGCAGGACAGGGGAGTGGGCCGGGGAGCTGTTTTTT.

Ten or more counts support this clonotype. V and J are TRBV5-1 and TRBJ2-3; TRBD2 might be the D (6 bases). Trimming took 4 bases from V and 0 from J, leaving 9 bases between them. CDR3 length: 14 residues. CDR1 and CDR2 from the germline V gene are SGHRS and YFSETQ. CDR3 protein: CASSPDYSTDTQYF. The CDR3 DNA follows: TGCGCCAGCAGCCCGGACTATAGCACAGATACGCAGTATTTT.

The gene calls are TRBV30 and TRBJ2-1; TRBD2 might be the D (5 bases). The CDR3 extends over 13 amino acids. Trimming took off 7 bases at V and 5 bases at J, with 15 bases between the two ends. Germline CDR1 reads GTSNPN; CDR2 reads SVGIG (reference sequence). This CDR3 reads CAFSDGMDNEQFF. CDR3 sequence (DNA): TGTGCCTTTTCGGACGGGATGGACAATGAGCAGTTCTTC.

The chain employs TRBV7-9 and TRBJ2-5; weak D call: TRBD1 (6 bases). The CDR3 has 11 amino acids. Trimming removed 8 bases at V and 5 bases at J, with 9 bases between. Looked up from germline, CDR1 is SEHNR and CDR2 is FQNEAQ (reference sequence). CDR3 sequence: CASVGGETQYF. The CDR3 DNA sequence: TGTGCCAGCGTTGGGGGCGAGACCCAGTACTTC.

This clonotype was detected a few times. This rearrangement joins TRBV7-6 to TRBJ2-4; D is perhaps TRBD1 (6 bases). V gave up 4 bases and J gave up 3 bases, with 10 bases separating them. The germline V gene encodes CDR1 SGHVS and CDR2 FNYEAQ. This CDR3 comprises 14 residues. As DNA, the CDR3 is TGTGCCAGCAGCTCACAGGGAAACAAAAACATTCAGTACTTC. Translated, it gives CASSSQGNKNIQYF.

This clonotype was seen repeatedly, ten times or more. The V and J genes are TRBV3-1 and TRBJ2-7, with D maybe TRBD1 (6 bases). The CDR3 totals 13 residues. The germline gives CDR1 LGHDT, CDR2 YNNKEL (reference sequence). V lost 8 bases to trimming and J lost 0 bases, with 11 bases between them. The CDR3 DNA is TGTGCCAGCGGGGGCCAACCCTCCTACGAGCAGTACTTC. Protein sequence: CASGGQPSYEQYF.

This clonotype has a handful of counts. The rearrangement links TRBV7-3 to TRBJ2-6; no reliable D call. Deletions cut 5 bases from V and 4 bases from J, with 15 bases between. This CDR3 contains 16 residues. Germline assignment: CDR1 SGHTA and CDR2 FQGTGA. This CDR3 is CASSPPGGSGANVLTF. The CDR3 nucleotides are TGTGCCAGCAGCCCACCCGGCGGTTCCGGGGCCAACGTCCTGACTTTC.